This TCR beta chain emerged from a study of identical twins. TCRdb processed the 5' RACE reads anew with MiXCR; each CDR3 protein has one entry. The data contain around 220,000 distinct CDR3 sequences, roughly a tenth of them singletons. This clonotype has a handful of counts. Its antigen is unidentified. This CDR3 has 15 residues. Germline V gene sequence: CDR1 SGHVS, CDR2 FQNEAQ. The V end was cut by 0 bases, the J end by 4 bases, with 9 bases between. Study-level findings and limits: Models predicted too little out-of-frame TCR alpha sharing in monozygotic twins.

The sequence came from a man aged 50 or older in good health. The chain links TRBV7-8 to TRBJ2-2; D perhaps matches TRBD2 (5 bases). The specimen sequenced was memory T cells sorted from blood. The CDR3 here is CASSLADFFTGELFF. The CDR3, as DNA: TGTGCCAGCAGCTTAGCGGACTTCTTCACCGGGGAGCTGTTTTTT. Full variable domain (missing parts from reference TRBV7-8 and TRBJ2-2): GAGVSQSPRYKVAKRGQDVALRCDPISGHVSLFWYQQALGQGPEFLTYFQNEAQLDKSGLPSDRFFAERPEGSVSTLKIQRTQQEDSAVYLCASSLADFFTGELFFGEGSRLTVL.